This TCR beta chain was captured in a study of T cell responses to AZD1222 COVID-19 vaccine. Study-wide points: Females made up more of the donors, who were largely white British, and clonal diversity may have come out too low. Across spike, vaccine-associated CD4 TCRs were found, dominant at 160-218 and 743-854.

Method: immunoSEQ multiplex PCR; TCRdb's copy keeps in-frame clones and lacks some. Here the sample spans around 60,000 clones, around 90% being singletons. The V end lost 1 base, the J end lost 8 bases, and 9 bases lay between the germline ends. This CDR3 contains 13 residues. In germline, CDR1 is LGHDT, CDR2 YNNKEL (reference sequence). Turning to this clone: Its target is not known.

The chain carries TRBV3-1 (or the pseudogene TRBV3-2) and TRBJ2-4; D unresolved. This specimen was peripheral blood, taken on day 0 of AZD1222 vaccination. The receptor was isolated from an adult in good health. The CDR3 DNA reads as TGTGCCAGCAGCCAAGGAGATTACGACATTCAGTACTTC. It codes for CASSQGDYDIQYF.